This TCR beta chain emerged from a study of shared clonotypes between healthy human individuals. About the research overall: Researchers drew samples from two women and a few men aged 18 to 49. Study-wide results and caveats: Non-shared clonotypes were found to have lower generation probabilities than the clonotypes that were shared by all four of the sorted-subset donors.

The CDR3 loop spans 15 amino acids. The germline V gene has CDR1 SGHDT and CDR2 YYEEEE. Deletions cut 2 bases from V and 4 bases from J, with 14 bases between. About this clone: What it binds is unknown.

In the authors' workflow: Filtering differed since immunoSEQ provided only junctions, with no quality scores. Libraries were prepared by immunoSEQ multiplex PCR; TCRdb keeps only in-frame clonotypes and omits some of them. For V, J and clone size, that table is used; D and trimming come from the DNA. The sample comprises 550,000 to 700,000 clones, around three quarters of which are singletons, and about 1.8% rests with the top ten. The sample taken for sequencing was memory CD4+ T cells sorted from blood. Subset here: CD45RA-negative fraction. The clonotype was recovered from a woman aged 30 to 39 in good health. The chain employs TRBV5-6 and TRBJ2-3, with D perhaps TRBD2 (6 bases). CDR3 amino acids: CASSFRGGEADTQYF. In DNA, the CDR3 is TGTGCCAGCAGCTTTAGGGGCGGGGAGGCAGATACGCAGTATTTT. The full variable domain, with the rest looked up from reference TRBV5-6 and TRBJ2-3, is DAGVTQSPTHLIKTRGQQVTLRCSPKSGHDTVSWYQQALGQGPQFIFQYYEEEERQRGNFPDRFSGHQFPNYSSELNVNALLLGDSALYLCASSFRGGEADTQYFGPGTRLTVL.